The next 5 T cell receptor beta chains were all read from a single sample in a study of regulatory T cells in long-lasting Graves disease (dated by TCRdb to about 2021). The time point label for this specimen denotes: persistent/refractory GD, antithyroid drugs over 5 years with positive TRAb. For both TCR sequencing and RNA sequencing, RNA was extracted from PBMCs in TRIzol. Library generation was performed with multiplex PCR. Data came from an Illumina HiSeq 4000. iRepertoire HTBI primers and Arm-PCR amplification of CDR3 regions were used to construct TCR beta libraries. The public reads were quality trimmed at Q25 with fastp and then assembled into clones with MiXCR by TCRdb, keeping productive beta chains. Every CDR3 protein is listed once, alongside the most common genes and DNA of its rows. Recorded for this sample are 600,000 to 850,000 distinct CDR3 sequences; approximately 31% of them occurred a single time. The ten most abundant clones make up about two fifths of the sample.

Sequencing used peripheral blood mononuclear cells (PBMCs), obtained when the disease was refractory, from a patient treated with antithyroid drugs. The receptors derive from a female donor with Graves disease.

The table lists this clonotype with a few counts. The CDR3 DNA is TGTGCCAGTAGTATAGACCGGACTAGCGGGGACACCGGGGAGCTGTTTTTT. It encodes CASSIDRTSGDTGELFF. The chain uses TRBV19 and TRBJ2-2, with 12 bases that match TRBD2. J lost 3 bases, V lost 0 bases, and 2 bases had no gene match. This CDR3 has 17 amino acids. The V gene's germline CDR1 is LNHDA and CDR2 SQIVND (reference sequence). The variable domain in full, with the rest retrieved from reference TRBV19 and TRBJ2-2, is DGGITQSPKYLFRKEGQNVTLSCEQNLNHDAMYWYRQDPGQGLRLIYYSQIVNDFQKGDIAEGYSVSREKKESFPLTVTSAQKNPTAFYLCASSIDRTSGDTGELFFGEGSRLTVL.

This clonotype has more than one count but fewer than ten. The genes are TRBV15 and TRBJ2-7, with no clear D. Germline V CDR1 and CDR2: LNHNV, YYDKDF (reference sequence). The CDR3 consists of 14 residues. V was trimmed by 1 base and J by 5 bases, leaving 12 bases between them. CDR3 sequence (DNA): TGTGCCACCAGCAGAGGACGCCTAACGAACGAGCAGTACTTC. It yields the protein CATSRGRLTNEQYF. The whole variable domain, filled in from reference TRBV15 and TRBJ2-7, reads DAMVIQNPRYQVTQFGKPVTLSCSQTLNHNVMYWYQQKSSQAPKLLFHYYDKDFNNEADTPDNFQSRRPNTSFCFLDIRSPGLGDTAMYLCATSRGRLTNEQYFGPGTRLTVT.

This clonotype was seen more than once but under ten times. The chain is built from TRBV29-1 and TRBJ2-7; the D call may be TRBD1 or TRBD2 (6 bases each). The CDR3 is made up of 14 amino acids. The ends were cut back, 4 bases at V and 3 bases at J, with 16 bases in the middle. Germline V gene data show CDR1 as SQVTM and CDR2 as ANQGSEA. The CDR3 DNA reads as TGCAGCGTTGTTGTAGGCAGGGGAGGCTACGAGCAGTACTTC. It encodes CSVVVGRGGYEQYF.

This clonotype was counted a few times. The chain is built from TRBV28 and TRBJ2-7, with D perhaps matching TRBD1 (6 bases). Trimming shortened V by 6 bases and J by 2 bases, and 17 bases separated the two germline ends. The CDR3 has 15 residues. Germline values: CDR1 MDHEN, CDR2 SYDVKM. The CDR3 coding sequence is TGTGCCAGCAGAGAACAGGGTTCGAATACCTACGAGCAGTACTTC. It encodes CASREQGSNTYEQYF.

There are a few counts of this clonotype. V usage is TRBV27 and J usage is TRBJ2-7, with D uncertain. V was shortened by 6 bases and J by 4 bases, with 13 bases between the two germline ends. The germline V gene has CDR1 MNHEY and CDR2 SMNVEV (reference sequence). This CDR3 is 13 amino acids long. CDR3 residues: CASRGHGFYEQYF. CDR3 bases: TGTGCCAGCAGGGGCCATGGGTTTTACGAGCAGTACTTC.